This TCR beta chain derives from a study of blood T cell repertoires in COVID-19 (dated by TCRdb to 2018 to 2020). General notes on the study: The collaborator samples originated in the United States, Italy and Spain and spanned the acute and convalescent phases of COVID-19. The material from the prospective study consisted of cDNA or gDNA derived from T cells, B-cell-depleted T cells, or PBMCs. Deeply sampled blood TCRbeta repertoires from subjects exposed to, actively infected with, or recovered from COVID-19 were included in the dataset. A freely available public database, intended as a resource for researchers studying the immune response to SARS-CoV-2, is where the repertoires were released. The samples were drawn from the first 160 participants of the ongoing ImmuneRACE study and from about 1,200 subjects provided by 6 global collaborators. A de-identified subject ID, COVID-19 status, age in years and sex were almost always included in the sample metadata. Where available, HLA class I and class II types were obtained from metadata supplied by the sample provider rather than from assay-based typing.

TCRbeta CDR3 regions were amplified from genomic DNA by means of the immunoSEQ Assay, a bias-controlled multiplex PCR. As for how the authors treated the data: Within the assay, amplification of reference gene primers was used to estimate how many nucleated cells each sample contained. To quantify the absolute abundance of each unique TCRbeta CDR3 rearrangement, sequence reads were collapsed and filtered. Productive Simpson clonality was computed per sample as the square root of Simpson's diversity index over productive rearrangements. TCRdb carries this immuneACCESS record with in-frame sequences only. Its versions omit some clonotypes, under half of them owing to an unresolved V gene in the studies checked, with the rest unexplained. The V and J calls and clone size are taken from that table; D and trimming were inferred from the DNA. The sample table holds about 200,000 clones, of which 92% were seen once. The ten top clones hold around 0.84% of the sample.

Results and caveats for the whole study, not just this receptor: The amount of clinical and demographic metadata varied by source and participant and was provided uncurated.

One collaborating source in Seattle enrolled patients during active infection and followed them longitudinally through the course of disease. Collaborating institutions collected whole blood in K2EDTA tubes following their own protocols. For TCRbeta analysis, collaborators shipped samples in one of three forms: frozen whole blood, isolated PBMCs, or DNA extracted from either of those sample types. V trim: 3 bases; J trim: 4 bases; unmatched bases: 3. CDR1 and CDR2 were assigned from the germline V gene as SGHRS and YFSETQ. Including the terminal cysteine and phenylalanine, the CDR3 comprises 16 residues. Of the read, only the CDR3 DNA is kept; its 48 bases are in frame from base 1. In the case of this clone: There is no known antigen for this receptor. Base-call qualities are not available, and no considerably larger clone is one nucleotide away.

Input material: peripheral blood. The clonotype was recovered from a man in his sixties with COVID-19, enrolled during active disease. The receptor chain draws on TRBV5-1 and TRBJ2-1, with 14 central nucleotides matching TRBD2. Here the CDR3 is given as CASSWGLAGDYNEQFF. The nucleotide sequence is TGCGCCAGCAGCTGGGGACTAGCGGGGGATTACAATGAGCAGTTCTTC.